Shown below are 24 T cell receptor beta chains from a single sample sequenced in a study of human T cells and chemical hapten exposure. TCRdb fed the RACE reads into MiXCR, producing one record per CDR3 protein. This sample carries roughly 120,000 distinct CDR3 sequences, about 12% of them seen once, and the ten largest clones take around 1.5%. The time point is: patch test 1, 2 weeks after DPC sensitization. Treatment reported: therapeutic diphenylcyclopropenone sensitization with weekly scalp DPC. Sequenced here: whole blood, sampled in connection with sensitization to the hapten diphenylcyclopropenone (DPC). Receptor source: a woman between 50 and 59 years old with alopecia areata. Some clones in this sample may be carry-over from other donors' samples.

The gene calls are TRBV6-5 and TRBJ2-7, with 7 bases fitting TRBD2. V shed 4 bases, J shed 0 bases, and the junction held 6 bases outside the gene matches. The CDR3 has 15 amino acids. Germline V lookup: CDR1 MNHEY, CDR2 SVGAGI. The CDR3 region has the DNA TGTGCCAGCAGTTCTAGCGGAGGGAGCTCCTACGAGCAGTACTTC. Translating gives CASSSSGGSSYEQYF.

This chain links TRBV4-3 with TRBJ2-3; 10 bases align to TRBD2. The trim removed 0 bases at V and 3 bases at J, leaving 3 bases unmatched. CDR3 length equals 16 residues. Germline V gene data show CDR1 as LGHNA and CDR2 as YSLEER. The DNA of the CDR3 is TGCGCCAGCAGCCAAGATAAACTAGCGGGGACAGATACGCAGTATTTT. This sequence encodes CASSQDKLAGTDTQYF.

This clonotype was counted at least ten times. The chain joins TRBV11-2 to TRBJ2-7; D may correspond to TRBD1 or TRBD2 (5 bases each). The CDR3 spans 16 residues. V was clipped by 5 bases and J by 0 bases, with 17 bases between them. Germline V lookup: CDR1 SGHAT, CDR2 FQNNGV. CDR3 sequence (DNA): TGTGCCAGCAGCCACGTATTGGGGACGGTCTCCTACGAGCAGTACTTC. Translating it yields CASSHVLGTVSYEQYF.

This clonotype was picked up many times. The DNA for the CDR3 is TGTGCCAGCAGCCAAGGTGCGGGGCATCTTGGCTACACCTTC. It translates to CASSQGAGHLGYTF. This chain links TRBV7-9 with TRBJ1-2, with D possibly TRBD1 on 5 matching bases. Trimming removed 5 bases from V and 7 bases from J, with 17 bases in between. The germline V gene encodes CDR1 SEHNR and CDR2 FQNEAQ (reference sequence). CDR3 length equals 14 residues.

This rearrangement joins TRBV12-3 or TRBV12-4 to TRBJ1-1, with TRBD1 matching over 7 bases. With V trimmed by 8 bases and J by 1 base, 10 bases remained unmatched. The CDR3 consists of 15 residues. CDR3 sequence (DNA): TGTGCCAGCCGATCCCAGGGGGTATCGAACACTGAAGCTTTCTTT. This sequence encodes CASRSQGVSNTEAFF.

This clonotype was seen a few times. This CDR3 is CASSSGFSEAFF. For the CDR3, the DNA is TGTGCCAGCAGCTCCGGGTTCTCTGAAGCTTTCTTT. The gene calls are TRBV5-4 and TRBJ1-1; D is undetermined. V lost 3 bases, J lost 6 bases, and 9 bases lay in between. This CDR3 comprises 12 residues. Germline CDR1 is SGHNT and CDR2 is YYREEE (reference sequence).

This clonotype was counted ten times or more. The chain has TRBV6-5 and TRBJ2-5; TRBD1 might be the D (5 bases). Germline V CDR1 and CDR2: MNHEY, SVGAGI. The CDR3 extends over 13 amino acids. V lost 0 bases to trimming and J lost 5 bases, with 7 bases between them. Written as DNA, the CDR3 is TGTGCCAGCAGTTACTCCAGGGTGGAGACCCAGTACTTC. Protein product: CASSYSRVETQYF.

The sample holds many counts of this clonotype. The rearrangement joins TRBV6-2 or TRBV6-3 to TRBJ1-5; a possible D gene is TRBD1 (5 bases). CDR1 is MNHEY, CDR2 SVGEGT, per germline. Trimming shortened V by 6 bases and J by 4 bases, and 13 bases separated the two germline ends. CDR3 length equals 14 residues. DNA for the CDR3: TGTGCCAGCAGCCACACGGGACGGAATCAGCCCCAGCATTTT. Its translation is CASSHTGRNQPQHF.

This clonotype was observed at least ten times. The chain recombines TRBV7-2 with TRBJ2-1; D is perhaps TRBD2 (5 bases). V was cut by 1 base and J by 3 bases, with 10 bases left in between. The CDR3 is made up of 15 amino acids. Germline CDR1 reads SGHTA; CDR2 reads FQGNSA. The CDR3 DNA reads TGTGCCAGCAGCTTAGGCGGGCTATTCTACAATGAGCAGTTCTTC. It yields the protein CASSLGGLFYNEQFF.

This clonotype was found a few times. The J gene is TRBJ1-2, the V gene TRBV20-1; D is unresolved. Germline CDR1 and CDR2: DFQATT and SNEGSKA (reference sequence). There are 12 residues in the CDR3. Trimming stripped 3 bases from V and 5 bases from J, with 10 bases between. DNA of the CDR3: TGCAGTGCTAGTTCCAGAGAATATGGCTACACCTTC. Residues: CSASSREYGYTF.

The gene calls are TRBV5-1 and TRBJ2-2, with D possibly being TRBD1 or TRBD2 (5 bases each). This CDR3 is built from 16 residues. CDR1 and CDR2 (germline): SGHRS, YFSETQ. V lost 4 bases and J lost 6, with 19 bases in between. The CDR3 loop reads CASSLAYVGDAGELFF. In DNA, the CDR3 is TGCGCCAGCAGCCTGGCTTACGTGGGGGACGCCGGGGAGCTGTTTTTT.

This clonotype came up many times. V is TRBV2 and J is TRBJ2-2; TRBD2 might be the D (5 bases). Trimming left V 8 bases short and J 4 bases short, with 11 bases between. Per germline, CDR1 SNHLY and CDR2 FYNNEI. CDR3 length: 13 amino acids. The CDR3 protein is CASGSEVTGELFF. As DNA, the CDR3 is TGTGCCAGCGGTAGCGAGGTCACCGGGGAGCTGTTTTTT.

The chain carries TRBV10-3 and TRBJ2-3; D not resolved. The germline CDR1 and CDR2 sequences are ENHRY and SYGVKD. This CDR3 is 16 amino acids long. Trimming pared 0 bases from V and 0 bases from J, leaving 10 bases between. The chain's CDR3 is CAISESAGRSTDTQYF. The CDR3 DNA is TGTGCCATCAGTGAGTCCGCAGGAAGGAGCACAGATACGCAGTATTTT.

This clonotype has more than one count but fewer than ten. J is TRBJ2-5 and V is TRBV11-2; TRBD1 might be the D (6 bases). There are 15 residues in the CDR3. V was trimmed by 1 base and J by 5 bases, leaving 14 bases between them. The germline gives CDR1 SGHAT, CDR2 FQNNGV. CDR3 in amino acids: CASSLVGAGMETQYF. The CDR3 DNA is TGTGCCAGCAGCTTAGTGGGGGCCGGGATGGAGACCCAGTACTTC.

This clonotype was found a few times. V and J are TRBV13 and TRBJ2-7; no clear D. Per the germline V gene, CDR1 is PRHDT and CDR2 is FYEKMQ (reference sequence). V shed 2 bases and J shed 6 bases, with 11 bases lying between them. The CDR3 contains 13 residues. CDR3 bases: TGTGCCAGCAGCTTAAAAGGAGCTGGCGAGCAGTACTTC. As protein: CASSLKGAGEQYF.

This clonotype was seen ten or more times. The chain recombines TRBV29-1 with TRBJ1-1; weak D call: TRBD1 (5 bases). The CDR3 is 14 amino acids. V was shortened by 3 bases and J by 2 bases, with 13 bases between the two germline ends. Germline CDR1 is SQVTM and CDR2 is ANQGSEA. The CDR3 reads CSVEDGGPNTEAFF. DNA for the CDR3: TGCAGCGTTGAGGATGGGGGTCCCAACACTGAAGCTTTCTTT.

The sample holds many counts of this clonotype. The chain couples TRBV6-5 to TRBJ1-1; TRBD1 agrees at 9 bases. The trim removed 4 bases at V and 1 base at J, leaving 1 base unmatched. Germline CDR1 and CDR2: MNHEY and SVGAGI. This CDR3 has 14 residues. The CDR3 DNA sequence: TGTGCCAGCAGTTTGGACAGGGGGAACACTGAAGCTTTCTTT. It translates to CASSLDRGNTEAFF.

V usage is TRBV5-1 and J usage is TRBJ1-1, with D perhaps matching TRBD1 (5 bases). Trimming cost V 5 bases and J 0 bases, with 8 bases left between them. CDR3 length equals 13 residues. Germline values: CDR1 SGHRS, CDR2 YFSETQ. Here the CDR3 reads CASREGMNTEAFF. The CDR3 DNA sequence: TGCGCCAGCAGAGAGGGGATGAACACTGAAGCTTTCTTT.

This clonotype was counted between two and nine times. V is TRBV28 and J is TRBJ1-2; D is undetermined. CDR3 size: 11 residues. Germline loops: CDR1 MDHEN, CDR2 SYDVKM. The V end was cut by 6 bases, the J end by 8 bases, with 10 bases between. The CDR3 DNA reads TGTGCCAGCAGCCCTTCCACCGGCTACACCTTC. This sequence encodes CASSPSTGYTF.

The chain joins TRBV6-2 or TRBV6-3 to TRBJ2-1; 8 nucleotides match TRBD2. The CDR3 contains 18 residues. Trimming cost V 2 bases and J 9 bases; bases outside gene matches: 18. Germline CDR1 and CDR2: MNHEY and SVGEGT. CDR3 protein: CASSYPPLGGGRSGEQFF. CDR3 bases: TGTGCCAGCAGTTACCCCCCCCTTGGCGGGGGGCGATCCGGTGAGCAGTTCTTC.

This clonotype was detected once. This may be a read error: a much more frequent sequence differs by one nucleotide. The V call is TRBV7-9, the J call TRBJ1-4, with D uncertain. This CDR3 comprises 13 residues. Germline CDR1 reads SEHNR; CDR2 reads FQNEAQ (reference sequence). The V end lost 10 bases, the J end lost 4 bases, and 13 bases lay between the germline ends. CDR3 nucleotide sequence: TGTGCCATCCGGATGGTGCTTAATGAAAAACTGTTTTTT. It encodes CAIRMVLNEKLFF.

This clonotype was recorded a few times. This rearrangement joins TRBV2 to TRBJ2-1; D might be TRBD1 (6 bases). Germline assignment: CDR1 SNHLY and CDR2 FYNNEI. Trimming took off 4 bases at V and 2 bases at J, with 18 bases between the two ends. This CDR3 spans 17 amino acids. The CDR3 here is CASSATIQGVTYNEQFF. For the CDR3, the DNA is TGTGCCAGCAGTGCCACCATACAGGGAGTCACCTACAATGAGCAGTTCTTC.

This clonotype was recorded many times. The chain carries TRBV7-2 and TRBJ1-6; no clear D gene. CDR1 is SGHTA and CDR2 is FQGNSA in the germline V gene. The germline V and J ends were trimmed by 5 bases and 4 bases, with 6 bases remaining between them. CDR3 size: 13 residues. CDR3 amino acids: CASSPQYNSPLHF. In DNA, the CDR3 is TGTGCCAGCAGCCCGCAGTATAATTCACCCCTCCACTTT.

The table lists this clonotype with a few counts. The rearrangement links TRBV3-1 to TRBJ2-7; TRBD1 is a possible D gene (6 bases). The CDR3 covers 14 residues. Trimming stripped 3 bases from V and 3 bases from J, with 12 bases between. CDR1 and CDR2 from the germline V gene are LGHDT and YNNKEL (reference sequence). CDR3 residues: CASSQYGTLYEQYF. CDR3 in DNA: TGTGCCAGCAGCCAGTACGGGACACTCTACGAGCAGTACTTC.